This entry lists 5 T cell receptor beta chains sequenced from one sample in a study of Ad26.COV2.S vaccination and SARS-CoV-2 variants. Generated by immunoSEQ multiplex PCR, the TCRdb table keeps only in-frame clones and is missing some. The sample has approximately 460,000 clones, about 89% seen once. As to treatment: over 15 received Ad26.COV2.S at low or high dose, single or two shots; about 5 received placebo; per-sample allocation not given. Specimen acquisition occurred on day 63 following the initial vaccine or placebo injection. The sample in question was peripheral blood, obtained in a trial of Ad26.COV2.S vaccine versus placebo. Receptor source: a person between 18 and 65 years old who received the Ad26.COV2.S COVID-19 vaccine or a placebo.

This clone appeared a few times. The genes are TRBV9 and TRBJ1-2; D perhaps matches TRBD1 (6 bases). Per the germline V gene, CDR1 is SGDLS and CDR2 is YYNGEE. V lost 1 base and J lost 6, with 16 bases in between. This CDR3 has 15 amino acids. CDR3 DNA sequence: TGTGCCAGCAGCGTATCCCCACTGGGGGCAGATGGCTACACCTTC. Its translation: CASSVSPLGADGYTF.

This clone was seen more than once but under ten times. The chain carries TRBV6-6 and TRBJ1-2; D is unresolved. V lost 4 bases to trimming and J lost 5 bases, with 5 bases between them. Germline V gene data show CDR1 as MNHNY and CDR2 as SVGAGI (reference sequence). The CDR3 contains 11 residues. Here the CDR3 reads CASSSTYGYTF. The CDR3 DNA sequence: TGTGCCAGCAGTTCGACTTATGGCTACACCTTC.

Worth noting for this clone: The sample contains more than one DNA sequence encoding this CDR3. The chain recombines TRBV19 with TRBJ1-5, with no clear D. The CDR3 has 12 amino acids. CDR1 and CDR2 from the germline V gene are LNHDA and SQIVND (reference sequence). V was pared by 3 bases and J by 4 bases, with 4 bases between. In nucleotides, the CDR3 is TGTGCCAGTAGTATTAATAATCAGCCCCAGCATTTT. Its protein is CASSINNQPQHF. Looking up the rest from reference TRBV19 and TRBJ1-5 gives the full variable domain: DGGITQSPKYLFRKEGQNVTLSCEQNLNHDAMYWYRQDPGQGLRLIYYSQIVNDFQKGDIAEGYSVSREKKESFPLTVTSAQKNPTAFYLCASSINNQPQHFGDGTRLSIL.

The chain couples TRBV24-1 to TRBJ2-3; 7 bases are shared with TRBD1. V shed 4 bases and J 0 bases; nucleotides not matched to a gene: 0. The CDR3 contains 14 residues. Germline-derived CDR1 and CDR2 are KGHDR and SFDVKD. In nucleotides, the CDR3 is TGTGCCACCAGTGAGACAGGGAGCACAGATACGCAGTATTTT. This gives the protein CATSETGSTDTQYF.

This chain joins TRBV29-1 and TRBJ1-1; 9 bases fit TRBD1. The ends lost 8 bases at V and 4 bases at J; junction bases unmatched: 5. CDR3 length: 12 residues. Looked up from germline, CDR1 is SQVTM and CDR2 is ANQGSEA. Here the CDR3 reads CSIQGASTEAFF. CDR3 coding DNA: TGCAGCATACAGGGGGCTTCCACTGAAGCTTTCTTT.